The clone carrying this T cell receptor (beta chain) was counted at least ten times. The data were taken from a study of identical twins. Germline trimming cut 6 bases from V and 6 bases from J; bases unmatched to any gene: 7. The CDR3 runs 15 residues. Germline V gives CDR1 ENHRY, CDR2 SYGVKD. One entry per CDR3 protein, called by TCRdb with MiXCR from the 5' RACE reads. The sample gives under 450,000 distinct CDR3 sequences, 18% of which show up once; 9% to 15% is in the top ten. This sequence joins TRBV10-3 and TRBJ2-2, with 10 bases fitting TRBD2. Material: naive T cells sorted from blood. This receptor was obtained from a man over 45 in good health. The CDR3 sequence is CAIRPSGGGSGELFF. The CDR3 DNA sequence: TGTGCCATCAGACCTAGCGGGGGAGGATCCGGGGAGCTGTTTTTT.